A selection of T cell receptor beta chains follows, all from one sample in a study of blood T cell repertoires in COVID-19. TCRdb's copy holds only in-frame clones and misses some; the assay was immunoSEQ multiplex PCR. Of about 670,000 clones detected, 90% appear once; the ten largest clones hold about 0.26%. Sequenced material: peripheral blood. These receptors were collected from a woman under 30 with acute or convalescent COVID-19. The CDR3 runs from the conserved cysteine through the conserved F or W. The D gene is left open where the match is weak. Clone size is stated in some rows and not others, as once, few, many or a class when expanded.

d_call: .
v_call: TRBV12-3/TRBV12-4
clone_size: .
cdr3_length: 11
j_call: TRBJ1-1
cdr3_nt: TGTACCAGCAGTCCCCGGTCAGAAGCTTTCTTT
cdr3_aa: CTSSPRSEAFF

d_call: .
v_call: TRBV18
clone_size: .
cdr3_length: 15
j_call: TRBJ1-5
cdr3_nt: TGTGCCAGCTCACCACGAGGCGATGCCAATCAGCCCCAGCATTTT
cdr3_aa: CASSPRGDANQPQHF

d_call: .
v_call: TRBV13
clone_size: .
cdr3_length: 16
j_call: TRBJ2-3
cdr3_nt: TGTGCCAGCAGCCCCCTGGGGGGCCAGGGGGCAGATACGCAGTATTTT
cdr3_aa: CASSPLGGQGADTQYF

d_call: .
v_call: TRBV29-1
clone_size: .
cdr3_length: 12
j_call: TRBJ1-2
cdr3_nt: TGCAGCGTCGCCTTCAGGGGTCTGGGCTACACCTTC
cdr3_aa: CSVAFRGLGYTF

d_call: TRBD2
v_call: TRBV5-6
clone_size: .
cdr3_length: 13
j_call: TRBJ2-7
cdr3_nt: TGTGCCAGCAGCTTCCAGCGGGGTTACGAGCAGTACTTC
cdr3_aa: CASSFQRGYEQYF

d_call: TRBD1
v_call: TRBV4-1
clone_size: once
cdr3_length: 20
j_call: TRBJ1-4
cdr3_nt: TGCGCCAGCAGCCAAGGGTTTCGGGACAGGGCATATTCGGCTAATGAAAAACTGTTTTTT
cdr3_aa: CASSQGFRDRAYSANEKLFF

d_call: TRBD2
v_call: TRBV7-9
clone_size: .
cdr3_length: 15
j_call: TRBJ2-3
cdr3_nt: TGTGCCAGCAGCGACGGACCGGGCGGGGGGGATACGCAGTATTTT
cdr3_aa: CASSDGPGGGDTQYF

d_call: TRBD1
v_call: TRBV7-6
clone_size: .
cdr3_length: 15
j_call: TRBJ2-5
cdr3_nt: TGTGCCAGCAGCTCCCTTTCGGACAGGGGGGAGACCCAGTACTTC
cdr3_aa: CASSSLSDRGETQYF

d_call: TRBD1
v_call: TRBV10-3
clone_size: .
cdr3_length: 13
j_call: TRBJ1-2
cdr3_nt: TGTGCCATCAGAACGACAGGGCCCTATGGCTACACCTTC
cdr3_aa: CAIRTTGPYGYTF

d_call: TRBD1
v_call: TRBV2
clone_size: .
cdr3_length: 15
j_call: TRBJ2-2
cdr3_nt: TGTGCCAGCAGCGACAGGGGTTTAATACCCGGGGAGCTGTTTTTT
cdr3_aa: CASSDRGLIPGELFF

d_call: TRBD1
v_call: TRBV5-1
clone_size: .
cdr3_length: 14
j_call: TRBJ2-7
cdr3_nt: TGCGCCAGCAGTTTAGCCGGGACAGGGTACGAGCAGTACTTC
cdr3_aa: CASSLAGTGYEQYF

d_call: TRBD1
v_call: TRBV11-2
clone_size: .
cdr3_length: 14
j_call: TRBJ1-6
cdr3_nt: TGTGCCAGCAGGACAGGGATTCATAATTCACCCCTCCACTTT
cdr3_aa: CASRTGIHNSPLHF

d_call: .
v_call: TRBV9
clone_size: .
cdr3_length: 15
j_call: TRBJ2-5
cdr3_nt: TGTGCCAGTTCCGGACATCCCAGAGATTTCGAGACCCAGTACTTC
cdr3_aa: CASSGHPRDFETQYF

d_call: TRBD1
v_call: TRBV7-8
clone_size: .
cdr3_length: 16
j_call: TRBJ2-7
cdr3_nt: TGTGCCAGCAGCTCCAACGGACAGGGTTACGTCTACGAGCAGTACTTC
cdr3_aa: CASSSNGQGYVYEQYF

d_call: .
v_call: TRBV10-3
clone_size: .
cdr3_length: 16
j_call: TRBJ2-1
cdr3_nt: TGTGCCATCAGTGAGTCGACTGTCAACGGTTACAATGAGCAGTTCTTC
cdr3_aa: CAISESTVNGYNEQFF

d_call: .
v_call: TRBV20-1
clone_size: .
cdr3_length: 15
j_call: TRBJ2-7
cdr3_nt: TGCAGTGCTAGTGCGATAAACTTCAGGTCCTACGAGCAGTACTTC
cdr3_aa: CSASAINFRSYEQYF

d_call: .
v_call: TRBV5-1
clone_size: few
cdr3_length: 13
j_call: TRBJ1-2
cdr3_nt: TGCGCCAGCAGCTCCGATCCTATTAAAGGCTACACCTTC
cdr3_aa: CASSSDPIKGYTF

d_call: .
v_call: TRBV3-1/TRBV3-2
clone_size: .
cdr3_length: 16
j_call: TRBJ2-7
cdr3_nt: TGTGCCAGCAGCCATGCCTCAGGGGCATTCACCTACGAGCAGTACTTC
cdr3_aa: CASSHASGAFTYEQYF

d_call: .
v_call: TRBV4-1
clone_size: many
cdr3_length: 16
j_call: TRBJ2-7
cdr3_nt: TGCGCCAGCAGCCAAGAGCGGCTAGTTAGGGGGTACGAGCAGTACTTC
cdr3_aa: CASSQERLVRGYEQYF

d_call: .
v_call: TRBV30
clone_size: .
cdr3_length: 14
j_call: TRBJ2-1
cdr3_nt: TGTGCCTGGAGGGAGGATACCTCCTACAATGAGCAGTTCTTC
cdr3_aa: CAWREDTSYNEQFF

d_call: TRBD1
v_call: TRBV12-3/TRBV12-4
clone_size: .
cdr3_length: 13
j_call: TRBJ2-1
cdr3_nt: TGTGCCAGCAGTTTAGCGCCAGGGGGCCAGCAGTTCTTC
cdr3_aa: CASSLAPGGQQFF

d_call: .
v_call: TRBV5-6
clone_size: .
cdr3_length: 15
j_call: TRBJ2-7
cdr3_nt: TGTGCCAGCAACGCAGGGTGGCCTCGGACCTACGAGCAGTACTTC
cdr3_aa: CASNAGWPRTYEQYF

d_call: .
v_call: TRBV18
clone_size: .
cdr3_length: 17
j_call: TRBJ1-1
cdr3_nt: TGTGCCAGCTCACCAAACCAGGGAAGGTCCCTGAACACTGAAGCTTTCTTT
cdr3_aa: CASSPNQGRSLNTEAFF

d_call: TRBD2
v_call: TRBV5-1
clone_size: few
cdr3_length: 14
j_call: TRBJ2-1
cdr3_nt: TGCGCCAGCCACCCTAGCGGGGGGCACAATGAGCAGTTCTTC
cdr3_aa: CASHPSGGHNEQFF

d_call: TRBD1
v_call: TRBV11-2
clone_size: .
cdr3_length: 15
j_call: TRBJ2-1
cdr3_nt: TGTGCCAGCAGCCTACGGGGACAGGTATACTATGAGCAGTTCTTC
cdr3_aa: CASSLRGQVYYEQFF

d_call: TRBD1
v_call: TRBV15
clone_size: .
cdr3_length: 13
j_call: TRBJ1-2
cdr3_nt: TGTGCCACCAGCGGTGGACAGGCTTATGGCTACACCTTC
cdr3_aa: CATSGGQAYGYTF

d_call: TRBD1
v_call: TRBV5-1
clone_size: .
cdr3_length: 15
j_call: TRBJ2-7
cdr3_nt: TGCGCCAGCAGCTTGGTCCAGGGGGCAGGTTACGAGCAGTACTTC
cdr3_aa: CASSLVQGAGYEQYF

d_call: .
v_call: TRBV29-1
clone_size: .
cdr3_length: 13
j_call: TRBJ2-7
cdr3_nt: TGCAGCGCGGGAGGGGGCAGCTCCTACGAGCAGTACTTC
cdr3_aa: CSAGGGSSYEQYF

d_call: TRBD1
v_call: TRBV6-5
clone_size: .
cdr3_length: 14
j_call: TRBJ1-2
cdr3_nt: TGTGCCAGCAGTAGACAGGGTGCTAACTATGGCTACACCTTC
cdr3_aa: CASSRQGANYGYTF

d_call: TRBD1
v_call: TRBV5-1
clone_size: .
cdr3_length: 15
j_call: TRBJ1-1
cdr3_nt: TGCGCCAGCAGCTATGGACAGGGCCTGAACACTGAAGCTTTCTTT
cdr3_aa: CASSYGQGLNTEAFF

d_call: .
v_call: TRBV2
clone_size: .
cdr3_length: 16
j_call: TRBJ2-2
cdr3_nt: TGTGCCAGCAGGCCCTCGGGGGACTTGAACACCGGGGAGCTGTTTTTT
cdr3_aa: CASRPSGDLNTGELFF

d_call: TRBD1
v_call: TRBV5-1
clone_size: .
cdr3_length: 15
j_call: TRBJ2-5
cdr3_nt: TGCGCCAGCAGCTCTACAGGGGGAAGGGTTGAGACCCAGTACTTC
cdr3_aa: CASSSTGGRVETQYF

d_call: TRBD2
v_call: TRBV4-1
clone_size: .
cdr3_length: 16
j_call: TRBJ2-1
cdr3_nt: TGCGCCAGCAGCCAAGACCGGGGGGGCCTTTTAGATGAGCAGTTCTTC
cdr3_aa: CASSQDRGGLLDEQFF

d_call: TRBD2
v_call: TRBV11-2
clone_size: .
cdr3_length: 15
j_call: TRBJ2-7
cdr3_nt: TGTGCCAGCAGCCCGAGAGCTAGCGGCCCCTACGAGCAGTACTTC
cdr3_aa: CASSPRASGPYEQYF

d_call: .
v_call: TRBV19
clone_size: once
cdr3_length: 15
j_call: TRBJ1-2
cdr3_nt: TGTGCCAGTAGTATCCCTCTGGGGAGGGTTGATGGCTACACCTTC
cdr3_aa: CASSIPLGRVDGYTF

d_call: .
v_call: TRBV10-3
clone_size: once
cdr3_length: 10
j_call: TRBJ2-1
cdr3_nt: TGTGCCTCAGGGGGGAATGAGCAGTTCTTC
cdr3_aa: CASGGNEQFF

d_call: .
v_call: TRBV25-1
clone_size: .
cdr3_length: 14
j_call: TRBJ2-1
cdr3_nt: TGTGCCAGCAGTGAATTCAAGGAGTACAATGAGCAGTTCTTC
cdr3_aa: CASSEFKEYNEQFF

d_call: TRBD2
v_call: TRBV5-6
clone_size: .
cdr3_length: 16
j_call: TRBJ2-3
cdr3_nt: TGTGCCAGCAGCTCGGGACTAGCGGACATCACAGATACGCAGTATTTT
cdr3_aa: CASSSGLADITDTQYF

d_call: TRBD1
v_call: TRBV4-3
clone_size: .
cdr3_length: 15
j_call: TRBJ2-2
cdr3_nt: TGCGCCAGCAGCTCTCAGGGGGTCGACACCGGGGAGCTGTTTTTT
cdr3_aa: CASSSQGVDTGELFF

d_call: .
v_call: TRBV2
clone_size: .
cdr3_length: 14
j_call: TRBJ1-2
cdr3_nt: TGTGCCAGCAGAAAAGGAGCGATTGACTATGGCTACACCTTC
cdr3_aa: CASRKGAIDYGYTF

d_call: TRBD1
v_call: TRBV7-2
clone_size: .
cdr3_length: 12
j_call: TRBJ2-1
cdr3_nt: TGTGCCAGCAGCTTAGGGCGACAGGGGAAGTTCTTC
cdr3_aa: CASSLGRQGKFF

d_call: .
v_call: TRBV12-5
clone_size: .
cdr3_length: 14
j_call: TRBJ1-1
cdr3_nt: TGTGCTAGTGGTTTTTGGGGCGGTAACACTGAAGCTTTCTTT
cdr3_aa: CASGFWGGNTEAFF

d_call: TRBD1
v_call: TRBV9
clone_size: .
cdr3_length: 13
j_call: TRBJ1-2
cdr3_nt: TGTGCCAGCAGCGACAGGGGACTCTATGGCTACACCTTC
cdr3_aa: CASSDRGLYGYTF

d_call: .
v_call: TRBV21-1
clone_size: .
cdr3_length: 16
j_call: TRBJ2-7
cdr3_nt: TGTGCCAGCAGCAGCGGGACCGGAGATTCAAAGTGCGAGCAGTACTTC
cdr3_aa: CASSSGTGDSKCEQYF

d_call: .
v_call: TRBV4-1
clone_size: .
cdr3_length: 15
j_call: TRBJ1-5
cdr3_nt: TGCGCCAGCAGCCAGGCACAGGGTTTCAATCAGCCCCAGCATTTT
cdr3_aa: CASSQAQGFNQPQHF

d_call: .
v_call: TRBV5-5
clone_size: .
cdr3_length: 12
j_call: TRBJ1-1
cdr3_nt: TGTGCCAGCAGCCCGGACAGCGCTGAAGCTTTCTTT
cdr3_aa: CASSPDSAEAFF

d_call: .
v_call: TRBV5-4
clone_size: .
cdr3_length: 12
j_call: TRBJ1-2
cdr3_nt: TGTGCCAGCAGCCGGGATCTCTATGGCTACACCTTC
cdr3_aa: CASSRDLYGYTF

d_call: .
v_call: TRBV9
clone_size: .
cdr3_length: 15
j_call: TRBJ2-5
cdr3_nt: TGTGCCAGCAGCCAAGGGGGGGGTATCGGAGAGACCCAGTACTTC
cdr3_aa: CASSQGGGIGETQYF

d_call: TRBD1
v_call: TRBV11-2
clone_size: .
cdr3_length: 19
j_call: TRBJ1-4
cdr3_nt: TGTGCCAGCAGCAACATCGCCGGGACAGGGGGCGTTGAAAATGAAAAACTGTTTTTT
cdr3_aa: CASSNIAGTGGVENEKLFF

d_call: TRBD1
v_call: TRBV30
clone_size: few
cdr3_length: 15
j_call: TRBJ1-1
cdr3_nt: TGTGCCTGGAGGAATCAGGACAGGGCGAACACTGAAGCTTTCTTT
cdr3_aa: CAWRNQDRANTEAFF

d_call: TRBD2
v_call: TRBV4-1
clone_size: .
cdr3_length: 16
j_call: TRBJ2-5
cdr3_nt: TGCGCCAGCAGCGGACGGGTGGCGGGGGGCCAAGAGACCCAGTACTTC
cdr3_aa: CASSGRVAGGQETQYF

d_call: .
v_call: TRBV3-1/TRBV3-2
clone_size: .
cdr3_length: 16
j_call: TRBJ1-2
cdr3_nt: TGTGCCAGCAGCCGCCTCAGGGACACTACTAACTATGGCTACACCTTC
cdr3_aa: CASSRLRDTTNYGYTF

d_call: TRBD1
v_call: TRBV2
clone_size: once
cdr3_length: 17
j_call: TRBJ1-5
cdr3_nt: TGTGCCAGCAGTCCATCTCACAGGGGGGAGTTGGATCAGCCCCAGCATTTT
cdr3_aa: CASSPSHRGELDQPQHF

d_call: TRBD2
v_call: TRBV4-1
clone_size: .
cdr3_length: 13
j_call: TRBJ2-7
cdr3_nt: TGCGCCAGCAGCCAAACCGGGACTAGCGGTCAGTACTTC
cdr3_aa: CASSQTGTSGQYF

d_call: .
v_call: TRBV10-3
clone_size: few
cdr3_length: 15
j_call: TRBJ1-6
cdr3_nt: TGTGCCATCAGTCCCACGCCTCCGGGGTGGTCACCCCTCCACTTT
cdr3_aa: CAISPTPPGWSPLHF